The 32 T cell receptor beta chains in this list originate from one sample, sequenced in a study of glioma-infiltrating T cells after dendritic cell vaccination. Time point here: after dendritic cell vaccination, including at tumor progression/relapse. The method was immunoSEQ multiplex PCR; TCRdb's version includes in-frame clones alone and lacks a portion of them. The repertoire holds tens of thousands of clones, with just under 85% as singletons. The sequences come from blood, collected after dendritic cell vaccination. Receptors were obtained from a human donor with glioblastoma.

J is TRBJ1-4 and V is TRBV4-2; 8 bases align to TRBD1. The CDR3 is 16 amino acids. V dropped 4 bases and J dropped 7; count of bases not matched to a gene: 11. CDR1 is LGHNA, CDR2 YNFKEQ, per germline. The CDR3 here is CASSPATRGLVEKLFF. CDR3 bases: TGTGCCAGCAGCCCCGCGACCAGGGGGCTTGTTGAAAAACTGTTTTTT.

The V call is TRBV5-1, the J call TRBJ1-1; tentatively, D is TRBD1 (5 bases). CDR1 SGHRS and CDR2 YFSETQ come from the germline V gene. The CDR3 is made up of 16 amino acids. Deletions cut 0 bases from V and 1 base from J, with 13 bases between. In nucleotides, the CDR3 is TGCGCCAGCAGCTTGGAGGGGCCCGACAGGAACACTGAAGCTTTCTTT. Protein sequence: CASSLEGPDRNTEAFF.

V and J are TRBV5-1 and TRBJ2-3; 13 bases agree with TRBD2. Trimming removed 2 bases from V and 1 base from J; junction bases left unmatched: 1. In germline, CDR1 is SGHRS, CDR2 YFSETQ. The length of the CDR3 is 16 residues. The CDR3 nucleotides are TGCGCCAGCAGCTTCGGACTAGCGGGAGGCACAGATACGCAGTATTTT. It yields the protein CASSFGLAGGTDTQYF.

This rearrangement joins TRBV6-1 to TRBJ1-2; D possibly corresponds to TRBD1 (5 bases). Trimming removed 1 base from V and 6 bases from J, with 12 bases in between. CDR3 size: 14 residues. Germline CDR1 is MNHNS and CDR2 is SASEGT. The CDR3 DNA is TGTGCCAGCAGTGAAGATTTGAGCAGGGATGGCTACACCTTC. It is translated as CASSEDLSRDGYTF.

The chain is built from TRBV6-5 and TRBJ1-1; unclear D gene. The length of the CDR3 is 15 residues. Germline V lookup: CDR1 MNHEY, CDR2 SVGAGI. V shed 6 bases and J shed 0 bases, with 14 bases lying between them. CDR3 sequence: CASRNGDFLNTEAFF. In DNA, the CDR3 is TGTGCCAGCAGGAACGGAGATTTCCTGAACACTGAAGCTTTCTTT.

This clone has only a few counts. The J gene is TRBJ1-1, the V gene TRBV4-2; 11 positions agree with TRBD1. In germline, CDR1 is LGHNA, CDR2 YNFKEQ. The CDR3 consists of 15 residues. V shed 4 bases, J shed 5 bases, and the junction held 6 bases outside the gene matches. CDR3 sequence (DNA): TGTGCCAGCAGCCGGGGACAGGGGGATTTTACTGAAGCTTTCTTT. Protein sequence: CASSRGQGDFTEAFF.

The chain couples TRBV30 to TRBJ2-7; possible D gene TRBD1, 6 bases. Looked up from germline, CDR1 is GTSNPN and CDR2 is SVGIG (reference sequence). Trimming took 0 bases from V and 1 from J, leaving 13 bases between them. This CDR3 comprises 15 residues. CDR3 sequence: CAWSVQGGPSYEQYF. The CDR3 DNA follows: TGTGCCTGGAGTGTACAAGGGGGACCGTCCTACGAGCAGTACTTC.

This chain connects TRBV7-2 to TRBJ1-2; weak D call: TRBD1 (5 bases). Germline loops: CDR1 SGHTA, CDR2 FQGNSA. CDR3 length equals 14 residues. With 4 bases removed from V and 4 bases from J, the gap between germline ends came to 13 bases. CDR3 in amino acids: CASSWGRGLYGYTF. The DNA for the CDR3 is TGTGCCAGCAGCTGGGGGAGGGGCCTCTATGGCTACACCTTC.

The chain combines TRBV5-5 with TRBJ1-2, with 9 bases matching TRBD1. V gave up 0 bases and J gave up 2 bases; unmatched junction bases: 2. CDR1 is SGHKS and CDR2 is YYEKEE in the germline V gene (reference sequence). The CDR3 has 15 residues. In DNA form, the CDR3 reads TGTGCCAGCAGCTTGGATACAGGGGGCAACTATGGCTACACCTTC. Translated: CASSLDTGGNYGYTF. Full variable domain (missing parts from reference TRBV5-5 and TRBJ1-2): DAGVTQSPTHLIKTRGQQVTLRCSPISGHKSVSWYQQVLGQGPQFIFQYYEKEERGRGNFPDRFSARQFPNYSSELNVNALLLGDSALYLCASSLDTGGNYGYTFGSGTRLTVV.

The V call is TRBV19, the J call TRBJ1-5; D is possibly TRBD1 (5 bases). CDR3 size: 16 residues. Between the trimmed V and J ends, which lost 3 bases and 4 bases, there was a span of 16 bases. The germline CDR1 and CDR2 sequences are LNHDA and SQIVND (reference sequence). The CDR3: CASSIREGFENQPQHF. DNA for the CDR3: TGTGCCAGTAGTATTCGGGAGGGGTTTGAGAATCAGCCCCAGCATTTT.

The rearrangement uses TRBV7-3 and TRBJ2-2; D might be TRBD2 (5 bases). This CDR3 spans 16 amino acids. Germline assignment: CDR1 SGHTA and CDR2 FQGTGA. The V and J ends lost 1 base and 4 bases respectively, with 13 bases between them. Here the CDR3 DNA reads TGTGCCAGCAGCTTAAATCCGGGAACCTCCACCGGGGAGCTGTTTTTT. It codes for CASSLNPGTSTGELFF.

The chain recombines TRBV9 with TRBJ1-1, with a possible D match to TRBD1 (6 bases). Trimming removed 0 bases from V and 7 bases from J, with 16 bases in between. Germline CDR1 reads SGDLS; CDR2 reads YYNGEE. This CDR3 region has 15 residues. The CDR3 sequence: CASSVDAETGLEAFF. CDR3 bases: TGTGCCAGCAGCGTAGATGCGGAGACAGGCCTTGAAGCTTTCTTT.

In its sample, this clone was seen a few times. This chain links TRBV7-9 with TRBJ1-2; the match to TRBD1 covers 12 bases. Trimming at V came to 3 bases and at J to 7 bases, leaving 9 bases not matched to a gene. The CDR3 contains 16 residues. Germline V lookup: CDR1 SEHNR, CDR2 FQNEAQ (reference sequence). The CDR3 loop reads CASSLGQGAQATGYTF. The CDR3 nucleotides are TGTGCCAGCAGCTTGGGACAGGGGGCGCAGGCTACTGGCTACACCTTC.

The gene calls are TRBV10-2 and TRBJ2-2; TRBD1 matches at 8 bases. Losses at the gene ends were 6 bases for V and 4 bases for J; bases not matched to a gene: 10. This CDR3 is 16 amino acids long. Germline values: CDR1 WSHSY, CDR2 SAAADI. CDR3 in DNA: TGCGCCAGCAGCTGGACAGGGATGAAGTCCACCGGGGAGCTGTTTTTT. Translated: CASSWTGMKSTGELFF.

The chain couples TRBV5-1 to TRBJ1-2; D is perhaps TRBD1 (5 bases). This CDR3 has 15 residues. Germline assignment: CDR1 SGHRS and CDR2 YFSETQ. The V end was cut by 0 bases, the J end by 2 bases, with 11 bases between. The CDR3 region is CASSLDLGVNYGYTF. CDR3 DNA sequence: TGCGCCAGCAGCTTGGATTTAGGGGTAAACTATGGCTACACCTTC.

The rearrangement joins TRBV5-4 to TRBJ1-1; 7 positions match TRBD1. After removal of 4 bases from V and 5 bases from J, the junction contained 8 bases not matched to a gene. Germline V CDR1 and CDR2: SGHNT, YYREEE (reference sequence). The CDR3 is made up of 14 amino acids. In DNA form, the CDR3 reads TGTGCCAGCAGCCCGCAGACAGGGAGGACTGAAGCTTTCTTT. This encodes CASSPQTGRTEAFF.

The chain has TRBV2 and TRBJ2-3, with 9 positions matching TRBD1. The ends lost 3 bases at V and 1 base at J; junction bases unmatched: 2. This CDR3 has 15 residues. Germline V gives CDR1 SNHLY, CDR2 FYNNEI. Here the CDR3 reads CASSEDRGGTDTQYF. In DNA form, the CDR3 reads TGTGCCAGCAGTGAGGACAGGGGCGGCACAGATACGCAGTATTTT.

DNA for the CDR3: TGTGCCAGTAGTATAAAGGGGGAAGAGACCCAGTACTTC. Translating gives CASSIKGEETQYF. The J gene is TRBJ2-5, the V gene TRBV19, with D maybe TRBD1 (6 bases). Germline V CDR1 and CDR2: LNHDA, SQIVND (reference sequence). The CDR3 spans 13 residues. The V gene lost 2 bases and the J gene lost 3 bases, with 7 bases spanning the gap. The complete variable domain, with remaining parts taken from reference TRBV19 and TRBJ2-5, reads DGGITQSPKYLFRKEGQNVTLSCEQNLNHDAMYWYRQDPGQGLRLIYYSQIVNDFQKGDIAEGYSVSREKKESFPLTVTSAQKNPTAFYLCASSIKGEETQYFGPGTRLLVL.

The V gene is TRBV30, the J gene TRBJ2-7; the match to TRBD2 covers 7 bases. Germline lookup yields CDR1 GTSNPN and CDR2 SVGIG (reference sequence). The V and J ends lost 5 bases and 5 bases, in that order; junction bases with no gene match: 9. This CDR3 has 13 residues. The DNA of the CDR3 is TGTGCCTGGTCGGGGGGTCACTCGGACGAGCAGTACTTC. It specifies CAWSGGHSDEQYF.

The gene calls are TRBV30 and TRBJ1-3, with 7 bases aligning to TRBD1. V lost 5 bases to trimming and J lost 1 base; unmatched junction nucleotides: 8. CDR1 is GTSNPN and CDR2 is SVGIG in the germline V gene (reference sequence). This CDR3 contains 15 residues. CDR3 sequence (DNA): TGTGCCTGGCTTGGGACAGTGGAGTCTGGAAACACCATATATTTT. The encoded protein is CAWLGTVESGNTIYF. Using reference TRBV30 and TRBJ1-3 for the parts outside the CDR3, the full variable domain is SQTIHQWPATLVQPVGSPLSLECTVEGTSNPNLYWYRQAAGRGLQLLFYSVGIGQISSEVPQNLSASRPQDRQFILSSKKLLLSDSGFYLCAWLGTVESGNTIYFGEGSWLTVV.

This chain joins TRBV29-1 and TRBJ1-1; D perhaps matches TRBD1 (6 bases). The germline V and J ends were trimmed by 5 bases and 5 bases, with 15 bases remaining between them. The germline gives CDR1 SQVTM, CDR2 ANQGSEA. CDR3 length: 13 amino acids. The CDR3 nucleotides read TGCAGCGTTCAAGCATTCAGGGGAACTGAAGCTTTCTTT. Encoded protein: CSVQAFRGTEAFF.

V usage is TRBV4-1 and J usage is TRBJ1-1; no clear D gene. This CDR3 region has 14 residues. From germline, CDR1 is MGHRA and CDR2 YSYEKL. The V and J ends lost 6 bases and 2 bases respectively, with 13 bases between them. CDR3 loop: CASRTDRGNTEAFF. In nucleotides, the CDR3 is TGCGCCAGCAGAACCGATCGGGGTAACACTGAAGCTTTCTTT.

V gene TRBV5-1 combines with J gene TRBJ1-2; 8 nucleotides line up with TRBD1. The CDR3 sequence is 16 residues long. Germline values: CDR1 SGHRS, CDR2 YFSETQ. The V segment lost 4 bases and the J segment 4 bases; nucleotides outside the gene matches: 12. The CDR3 DNA reads TGCGCCAGCAGCCCAGGGGGCGCGGAGGTTGGCTATGGCTACACCTTC. This gives the protein CASSPGGAEVGYGYTF.

The V call is TRBV7-6, the J call TRBJ1-1, with TRBD1 as a possible D gene (6 bases). The germline gives CDR1 SGHVS, CDR2 FNYEAQ. The CDR3 extends over 18 amino acids. V lost 8 bases to trimming and J lost 1 base, with 26 bases between them. The CDR3 DNA sequence: TGTGCCAGCGGGCGTGGGGCTAGAGGGGGAGTTGGGAACACTGAAGCTTTCTTT. It codes for CASGRGARGGVGNTEAFF.

This chain joins TRBV2 and TRBJ1-5; 8 nucleotides agree with TRBD1. The ends lost 6 bases at V and 0 bases at J; junction bases unmatched: 7. Looked up from germline, CDR1 is SNHLY and CDR2 is FYNNEI. This CDR3 is built from 16 residues. CDR3 sequence: CASSSGGLVSNQPQHF. CDR3 DNA sequence: TGTGCCAGCAGCTCAGGGGGCTTAGTTAGCAATCAGCCCCAGCATTTT.

The chain carries TRBV4-1 and TRBJ1-1, with D tentatively TRBD1 (6 bases). The CDR3 runs 14 residues. The V and J ends lost 1 base and 5 bases respectively, with 11 bases between them. The germline V gene encodes CDR1 MGHRA and CDR2 YSYEKL. The CDR3 spells CASSQAGAGTEAFF. Here the CDR3 DNA reads TGCGCCAGCAGCCAAGCAGGGGCAGGAACTGAAGCTTTCTTT.

This clone was seen only a few times. The chain has TRBV18 and TRBJ2-7; 12 nucleotides agree with TRBD1. This CDR3 is 16 amino acids long. The germline CDR1 and CDR2 sequences are KGHSH and LQKENI. V trimming: 4 bases; J trimming: 5 bases; junction bases outside the gene matches: 9. The CDR3 loop reads CASSRGTGGGLNEQYF. DNA of the CDR3: TGTGCCAGCTCACGGGGGACAGGGGGCGGTCTAAACGAGCAGTACTTC.

The rearrangement uses TRBV7-9 and TRBJ1-5; TRBD1 matches at 9 bases. The CDR3 runs to 15 residues. Germline loops: CDR1 SEHNR, CDR2 FQNEAQ (reference sequence). The junction had 5 bases not matched to a gene; V was cut back by 4 bases and J by 4 bases. CDR3 DNA: TGTGCCAGCAGCTCAACAGGGGGCACAAATCAGCCCCAGCATTTT. The encoded protein is CASSSTGGTNQPQHF.

This clone was detected once. The chain couples TRBV19 to TRBJ2-1; 13 bases align to TRBD2. The germline V gene encodes CDR1 LNHDA and CDR2 SQIVND (reference sequence). Germline trimming cut 3 bases from V and 8 bases from J; bases unmatched to any gene: 7. The CDR3 is 16 residues long. The CDR3 DNA follows: TGTGCCAGTAGTATGCGACTAGCGGGGGGCCTATATGAGCAGTTCTTC. Its protein product is CASSMRLAGGLYEQFF.

As for this clone: The junction differs from germline at one of its ends, possibly a read error. The V gene is TRBV27, the J gene TRBJ1-1; D is possibly TRBD1 (6 bases). Germline-derived CDR1 and CDR2 are MNHEY and SMNVEV (reference sequence). The length of the CDR3 is 14 residues. The CDR3, as DNA: TGTGCCAGCAGTTCGACCTCTTGGGACACGGACCTACACTTT. Translation: CASSSTSWDTDLHF.

In regard to this clone: One end of the junction does not line up with germline, which may come from a read error. This sample also contains other DNA sequences that code for the same CDR3. This sequence joins TRBV5-6 and TRBJ2-3, with a possible D match to TRBD1 (5 bases). CDR3 length: 16 residues. CDR1 and CDR2 (germline): SGHDT, YYEEEE. The CDR3 sequence is CASSHLSQALTDTQYF. CDR3 nucleotides: TGCGCCAGCAGCCACCTCTCACAGGCCCTCACAGATACGCAGTATTTT.

The chain uses TRBV13 and TRBJ1-2; D is possibly TRBD1 (5 bases). The V end lost 2 bases, the J end lost 4 bases, and 14 bases lay between the germline ends. The CDR3 consists of 15 residues. Looked up from germline, CDR1 is PRHDT and CDR2 is FYEKMQ (reference sequence). For the CDR3, the DNA is TGTGCCAGCAGCTTAACGGAGCCGGGACTCTATGGCTACACCTTC. Encoded protein: CASSLTEPGLYGYTF.